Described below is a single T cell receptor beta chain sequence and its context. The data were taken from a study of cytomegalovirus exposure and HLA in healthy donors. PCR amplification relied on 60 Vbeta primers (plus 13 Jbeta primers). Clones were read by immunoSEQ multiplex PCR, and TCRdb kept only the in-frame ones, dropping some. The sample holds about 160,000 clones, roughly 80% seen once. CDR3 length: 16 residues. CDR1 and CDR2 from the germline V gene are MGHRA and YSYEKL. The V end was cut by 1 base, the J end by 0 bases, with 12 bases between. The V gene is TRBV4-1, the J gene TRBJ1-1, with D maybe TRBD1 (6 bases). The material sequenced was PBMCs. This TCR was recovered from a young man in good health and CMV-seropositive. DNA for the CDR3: TGCGCCAGCAGCCAAGCCCTAAGGGGGATGAACACTGAAGCTTTCTTT. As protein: CASSQALRGMNTEAFF.